This T cell receptor (beta chain) was recovered during a study of OX40 agonist ivuxolimab in advanced cancers. A note on this clone: Its specificity is unknown.

This CDR3 has 12 residues. The germline gives CDR1 SQVTM, CDR2 ANQGSEA. V was shortened by 4 bases and J by 5 bases, with 11 bases between the two germline ends. Findings and caveats of the study: Certain nonresponders likewise exhibited a low normalized T-cell clonal expansion.

Collection of blood occurred at baseline, at cycle 4 day 1, and at cycle 7 day 1. The assay was immunoSEQ multiplex PCR, and TCRdb's table has in-frame clones only and misses some. The sample records over 35,000 clones, 80% to 90% being singletons. The TCR sequence derives from an adult with an advanced solid tumor such as melanoma, head and neck, liver or kidney cancer. Sequencing was performed on CD4+ or CD8+ T cells sorted from blood, taken in a trial of the OX40 agonist ivuxolimab. The chain joins TRBV29-1 to TRBJ1-2; D uncertain. CDR3 region: CSVVGVVYGYTF. DNA of the CDR3: TGCAGCGTTGTTGGGGTTGTTTATGGCTACACCTTC. The full variable domain, with the rest looked up from reference TRBV29-1 and TRBJ1-2, is SAVISQKPSRDICQRGTSLTIQCQVDSQVTMMFWYRQQPGQSLTLIATANQGSEATYESGFVIDKFPISRPNLTFSTLTVSNMSPEDSSIYLCSVVGVVYGYTFGSGTRLTVV.